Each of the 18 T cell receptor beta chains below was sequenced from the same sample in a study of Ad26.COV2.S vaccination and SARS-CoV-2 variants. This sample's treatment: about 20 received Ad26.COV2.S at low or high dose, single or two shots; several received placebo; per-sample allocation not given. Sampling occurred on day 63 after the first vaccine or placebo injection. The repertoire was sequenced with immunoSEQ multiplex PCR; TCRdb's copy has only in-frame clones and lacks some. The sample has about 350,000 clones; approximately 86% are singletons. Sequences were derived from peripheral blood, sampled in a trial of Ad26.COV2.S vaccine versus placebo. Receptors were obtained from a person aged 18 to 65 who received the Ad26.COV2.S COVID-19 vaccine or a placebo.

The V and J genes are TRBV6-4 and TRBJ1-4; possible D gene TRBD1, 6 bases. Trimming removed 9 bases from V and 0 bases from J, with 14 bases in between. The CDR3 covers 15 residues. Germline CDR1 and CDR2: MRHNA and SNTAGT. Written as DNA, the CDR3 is TGTGCCAGAAGGGCCAGGGGTGCAACTAATGAAAAACTGTTTTTT. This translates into CARRARGATNEKLFF.

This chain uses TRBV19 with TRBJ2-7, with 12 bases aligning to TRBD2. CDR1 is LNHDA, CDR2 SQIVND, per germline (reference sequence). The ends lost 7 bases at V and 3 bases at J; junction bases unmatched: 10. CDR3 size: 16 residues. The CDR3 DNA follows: TGTGCCAGTACCCGCCGGCTGACTAGCGGGAGCTACGAGCAGTACTTC. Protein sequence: CASTRRLTSGSYEQYF.

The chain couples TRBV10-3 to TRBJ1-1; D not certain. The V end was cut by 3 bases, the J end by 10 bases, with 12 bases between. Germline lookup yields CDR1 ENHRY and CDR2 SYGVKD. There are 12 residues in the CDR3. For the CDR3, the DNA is TGTGCCATCAGTGATGGGGTCTCTGTAGCTTTCTTT. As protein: CAISDGVSVAFF.

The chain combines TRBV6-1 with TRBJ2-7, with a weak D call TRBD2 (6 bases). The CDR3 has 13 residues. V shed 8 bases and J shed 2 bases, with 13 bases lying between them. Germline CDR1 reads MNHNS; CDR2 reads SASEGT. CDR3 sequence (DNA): TGTGCCAGCCTCGGGACTTTGACCTACGAGCAGTACTTC. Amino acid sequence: CASLGTLTYEQYF.

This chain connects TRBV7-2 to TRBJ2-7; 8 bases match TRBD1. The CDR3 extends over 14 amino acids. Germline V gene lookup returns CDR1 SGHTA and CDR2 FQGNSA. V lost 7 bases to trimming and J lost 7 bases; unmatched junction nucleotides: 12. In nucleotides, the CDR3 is TGTGCCAGCACACTGGGACAGGCACGAGGGGAGCAGTACTTC. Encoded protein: CASTLGQARGEQYF.

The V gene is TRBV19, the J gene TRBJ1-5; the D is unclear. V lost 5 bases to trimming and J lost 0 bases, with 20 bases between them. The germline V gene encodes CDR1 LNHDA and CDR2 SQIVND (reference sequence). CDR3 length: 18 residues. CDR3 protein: CASSVRVPTIDSNQPQHF. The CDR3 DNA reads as TGTGCCAGTAGTGTAAGGGTCCCCACTATCGATAGCAATCAGCCCCAGCATTTT.

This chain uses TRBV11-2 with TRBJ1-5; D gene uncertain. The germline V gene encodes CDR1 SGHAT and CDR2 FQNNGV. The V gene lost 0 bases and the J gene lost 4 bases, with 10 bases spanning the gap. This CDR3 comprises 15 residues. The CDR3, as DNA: TGTGCCAGCAGCTTAGAAGCTGCAGCAAATCAGCCCCAGCATTTT. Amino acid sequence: CASSLEAAANQPQHF.

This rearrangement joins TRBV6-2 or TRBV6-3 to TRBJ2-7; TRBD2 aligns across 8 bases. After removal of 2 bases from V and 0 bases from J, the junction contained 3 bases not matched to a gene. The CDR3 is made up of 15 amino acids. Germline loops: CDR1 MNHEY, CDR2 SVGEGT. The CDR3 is CASSYPLAVSYEQYF. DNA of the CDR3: TGTGCCAGCAGTTACCCACTAGCGGTCTCCTACGAGCAGTACTTC.

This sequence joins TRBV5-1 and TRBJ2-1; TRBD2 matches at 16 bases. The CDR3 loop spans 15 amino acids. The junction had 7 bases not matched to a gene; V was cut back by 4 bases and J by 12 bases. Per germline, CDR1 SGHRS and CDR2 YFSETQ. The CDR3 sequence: CASSTGTSGGAMQFF. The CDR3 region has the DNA TGCGCCAGCAGCACCGGGACTAGCGGGGGGGCGATGCAGTTCTTC.

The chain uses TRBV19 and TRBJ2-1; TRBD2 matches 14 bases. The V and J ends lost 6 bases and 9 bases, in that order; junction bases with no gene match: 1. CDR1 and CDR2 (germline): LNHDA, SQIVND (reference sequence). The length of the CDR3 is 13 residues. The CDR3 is CASRTSGRVEQFF. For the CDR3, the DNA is TGTGCCAGTAGGACTAGCGGGAGGGTTGAGCAGTTCTTC.

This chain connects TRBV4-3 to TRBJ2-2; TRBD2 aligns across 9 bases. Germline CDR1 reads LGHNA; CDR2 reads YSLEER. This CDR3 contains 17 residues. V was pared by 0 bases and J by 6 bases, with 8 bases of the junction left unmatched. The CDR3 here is CASSQDPSGRPPGELFF. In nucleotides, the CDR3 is TGCGCCAGCAGCCAAGATCCCAGCGGGAGGCCTCCCGGGGAGCTGTTTTTT.

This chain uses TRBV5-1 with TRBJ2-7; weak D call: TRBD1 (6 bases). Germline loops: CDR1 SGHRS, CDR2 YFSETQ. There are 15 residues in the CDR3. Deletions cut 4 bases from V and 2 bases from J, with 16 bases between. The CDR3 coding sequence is TGCGCCAGCAGCCCGGGACACCGCGACGCCTACGAGCAGTACTTC. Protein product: CASSPGHRDAYEQYF.

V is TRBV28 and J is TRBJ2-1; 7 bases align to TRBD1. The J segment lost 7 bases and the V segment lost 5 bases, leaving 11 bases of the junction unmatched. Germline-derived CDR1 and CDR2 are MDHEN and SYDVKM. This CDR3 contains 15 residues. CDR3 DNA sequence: TGTGCCAGCAGTCCGCAGGGGACAGTGAGGAATGAGCAGTTCTTC. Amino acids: CASSPQGTVRNEQFF. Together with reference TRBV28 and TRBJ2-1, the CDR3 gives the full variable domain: DVKVTQSSRYLVKRTGEKVFLECVQDMDHENMFWYRQDPGLGLRLIYFSYDVKMKEKGDIPEGYSVSREKKERFSLILESASTNQTSMYLCASSPQGTVRNEQFFGPGTRLTVL.

CDR3 DNA sequence: TGTGCCAGCAGCTTCGCAGAGGGCAACTATGGCTACACCTTC. Its protein is CASSFAEGNYGYTF. The rearrangement uses TRBV7-2 and TRBJ1-2; D ambiguous. Germline V CDR1 and CDR2: SGHTA, FQGNSA. Trimming took off 3 bases at V and 2 bases at J, with 10 bases between the two ends. The CDR3 has 14 residues. The full variable domain, its missing parts supplied by reference TRBV7-2 and TRBJ1-2, is GAGVSQSPSNKVTEKGKDVELRCDPISGHTALYWYRQSLGQGLEFLIYFQGNSAPDKSGLPSDRFSAERTGGSVSTLTIQRTQQEDSAVYLCASSFAEGNYGYTFGSGTRLTVV.

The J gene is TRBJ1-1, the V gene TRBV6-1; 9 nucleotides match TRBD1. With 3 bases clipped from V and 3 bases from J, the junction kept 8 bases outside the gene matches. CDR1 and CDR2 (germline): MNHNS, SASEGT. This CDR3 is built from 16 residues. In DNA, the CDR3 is TGTGCCAGCAGTGAGGGGACAGGGCAGTTCGACACTGAAGCTTTCTTT. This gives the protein CASSEGTGQFDTEAFF.

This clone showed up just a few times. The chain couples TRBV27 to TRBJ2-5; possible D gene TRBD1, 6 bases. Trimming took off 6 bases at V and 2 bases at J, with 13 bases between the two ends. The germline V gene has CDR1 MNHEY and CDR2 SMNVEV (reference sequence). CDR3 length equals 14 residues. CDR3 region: CASSHRDTQETQYF. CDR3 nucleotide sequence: TGTGCCAGCAGCCACCGGGACACTCAAGAGACCCAGTACTTC.

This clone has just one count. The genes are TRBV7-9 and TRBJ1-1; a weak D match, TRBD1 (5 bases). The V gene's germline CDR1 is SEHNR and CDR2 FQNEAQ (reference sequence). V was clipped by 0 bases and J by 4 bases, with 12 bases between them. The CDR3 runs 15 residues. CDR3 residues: CASSLALRQSTEAFF. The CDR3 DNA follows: TGTGCCAGCAGCTTAGCGCTTCGACAGAGCACTGAAGCTTTCTTT. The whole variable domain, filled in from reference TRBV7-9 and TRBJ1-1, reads DTGVSQNPRHKITKRGQNVTFRCDPISEHNRLYWYRQTLGQGPEFLTYFQNEAQLEKSRLLSDRFSAERPKGSFSTLEIQRTEQGDSAMYLCASSLALRQSTEAFFGQGTRLTVV.

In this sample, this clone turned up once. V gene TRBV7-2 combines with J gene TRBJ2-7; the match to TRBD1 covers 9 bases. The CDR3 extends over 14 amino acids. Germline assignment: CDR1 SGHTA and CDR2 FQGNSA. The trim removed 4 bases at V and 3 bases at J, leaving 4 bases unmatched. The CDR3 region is CASSSGQGFYEQYF. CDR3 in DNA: TGTGCCAGCAGCTCAGGACAGGGGTTCTACGAGCAGTACTTC.